The rows below give T cell receptor beta chains drawn from one sample of a study of blood T cell repertoires in COVID-19. Assay used: immunoSEQ multiplex PCR; TCRdb lists only in-frame clones, some missing. The repertoire has 250,000 to 300,000 clones, about nine tenths of them found once; the top ten carry roughly 2.2%. Material for sequencing was peripheral blood. The receptors here all came from a woman aged 45-59 years who had recovered from COVID-19. Each CDR3 is given with its conserved first and last residue. D genes are given only for firm matches. Size is stated for part of the rows, as once, few or many counts, or as a class when the clone is expanded.

>.|.|TRBV11-2|TRBJ1-2
TGTGCCAGCAGCTATTCCAGGGATGGCTACACCTTC
CASSYSRDGYTF
>.|.|TRBV9|TRBJ1-6
TGTGCCAGCAGCGTAGGGGAGGGGATTGTGAATTCACCCCTCCACTTT
CASSVGEGIVNSPLHF
>TRBD2|once|TRBV6-5|TRBJ2-1
TGTGCCAGCAGTTACCGAGCGGGGGTATACAATGAGCAGTTCTTC
CASSYRAGVYNEQFF
>TRBD1|.|TRBV4-2|TRBJ1-3
TGTGCCAGCGGGCAGGACAGGGTAAACACCATATATTTT
CASGQDRVNTIYF
>.|once|TRBV29-1|TRBJ1-2
TGCAGCGTTGACAGGAGGCTAGGCTATGGCTACACCTTC
CSVDRRLGYGYTF
>.|.|TRBV28|TRBJ2-1
TGTGCCAGCAGCTCCTTAGCGGACTTCTCCTACAATGAGCAGTTCTTC
CASSSLADFSYNEQFF
>TRBD1|.|TRBV24-1|TRBJ2-2
TGTGCCACCGGAGACAGGGCGAACACCGGGGAGCTGTTTTTT
CATGDRANTGELFF
>.|.|TRBV13|TRBJ1-3
TGTGCCAGCAGCTCACGGGACACCAGCTCTGGAAACACCATATATTTT
CASSSRDTSSGNTIYF
>.|.|TRBV4-2|TRBJ2-5
TGTGCCAGCAGCTTCAAACACATTGGCGGGAAGTACCAAGAGACCCAGTACTTC
CASSFKHIGGKYQETQYF
>TRBD1|.|TRBV18|TRBJ1-1
TGTGCCAGCTCACTGGGGACAGGGGGATTGGAAGCTTTCTTT
CASSLGTGGLEAFF
>.|few|TRBV3-1/TRBV3-2|TRBJ1-6
TGTGCCAGCAGCGCATCGACAGTTGGTAATTCACCCCTCCACTTT
CASSASTVGNSPLHF
>.|few|TRBV18|TRBJ1-2
TGTGCCAGCTCACCCAGGGGTACCTATGGCTACACCTTC
CASSPRGTYGYTF
>TRBD1|.|TRBV19|TRBJ1-1
TGTGCCAGTAACCGGCCCGACAGGGAGAACACTGAAGCTTTCTTT
CASNRPDRENTEAFF
>.|few|TRBV6-5|TRBJ1-5
TGTGCCAGCATCGAAGGGACTGCCAATCAGCCCCAGCATTTT
CASIEGTANQPQHF
>TRBD1|once|TRBV5-1|TRBJ2-2
TGCGCCAGCAGCTGGACAGGGGAAACCGGGGAGCTGTTTTTT
CASSWTGETGELFF
>.|.|TRBV6-6|TRBJ2-1
TGTGCCAGCATAGACTCCTACAATGAGCAGTTCTTC
CASIDSYNEQFF
>.|.|TRBV19|TRBJ2-1
TGTGCCAGTAGCCCCGGGACACTGTCATACAATGAGCAGTTCTTC
CASSPGTLSYNEQFF
>TRBD1|.|TRBV24-1|TRBJ2-1
TGTGCCACCAGCCCGACAGGGATAGGGAGCTACAATGAGCAGTTCTTC
CATSPTGIGSYNEQFF
>.|.|TRBV19|TRBJ1-4
TGTGCCAGTAGGGGGCCAACAACTAATGAAAAACTGTTTTTT
CASRGPTTNEKLFF
>.|once|TRBV9|TRBJ2-2
TGTGCCAGCAGCGTAGGGGATATCGGGAGCGCCGGGGAGCTGTTTTTT
CASSVGDIGSAGELFF
>.|.|TRBV3-1/TRBV3-2|TRBJ1-1
TGTGCCAGCACTCGGTTCGGTGAAGCTTTCTTT
CASTRFGEAFF
>.|.|TRBV7-2|TRBJ1-4
TGTGCCAGCAGCTTCCGGGGGTCACGGGAAAAACTGTTTTTT
CASSFRGSREKLFF
>.|.|TRBV3-1/TRBV3-2|TRBJ1-3
TGTGCCAGCAGCCAAGGCAGGGGTTCAGGGGACACCATATATTTT
CASSQGRGSGDTIYF
>.|few|TRBV5-1|TRBJ1-2
TGCGCCAGCAGCCCGACAGGACCTCTCTATGGCTACACCTTC
CASSPTGPLYGYTF
>TRBD1|.|TRBV10-1|TRBJ2-7
TGCGCCAGCAGTGCCGGACAGGGGACCGTCTACGAGCAGTACTTC
CASSAGQGTVYEQYF
>TRBD1|.|TRBV28|TRBJ2-1
TGTGCCAATGCGGACAGGGGAAGAAATGAGCAGTTCTTC
CANADRGRNEQFF
>TRBD1|.|TRBV5-1|TRBJ2-7
TGCGCCAGCAGCACAACAGGACAGGGCTACGAGCAGTACTTC
CASSTTGQGYEQYF
>TRBD2|.|TRBV28|TRBJ2-7
TGTGCCAGCTCTTTCGGGGGGGGCCGGTACGAGCAGTACTTC
CASSFGGGRYEQYF
>.|.|TRBV28|TRBJ1-5
TGTGCCAGCAGTTTCTCAGGGTTCCAGCCCCAGCATTTT
CASSFSGFQPQHF
>.|.|TRBV6-5|TRBJ2-7
TGTGCCAGCAGGAGGACAGAGTCCTACGAGCAGTACTTC
CASRRTESYEQYF
>TRBD1|.|TRBV6-6|TRBJ2-7
TGTGCCAGCAGTGACGGACAGGGACGCTACGAGCAGTACTTC
CASSDGQGRYEQYF
>TRBD1|.|TRBV7-2|TRBJ1-4
TGTGCCAGCAGCTCCGGACAGGGTAATGAAAAACTGTTTTTT
CASSSGQGNEKLFF
>TRBD2|.|TRBV7-8|TRBJ2-2
TGTGCCAGCAGCTCTACGGGACTAGGGGCCGGGGAGCTGTTTTTT
CASSSTGLGAGELFF
>.|.|TRBV28|TRBJ2-7
TGTGCCAGCAGTCCCCCCCCTATATACGAGCAGTACTTC
CASSPPPIYEQYF
>.|.|TRBV6-2/TRBV6-3|TRBJ2-7
TGTGCCAGCAGTTACAGGGGCCTCTACGAGCAGTACTTC
CASSYRGLYEQYF
>.|.|TRBV10-3|TRBJ2-3
TGTGCCATCAGTGAGCCCTCTTCCTTCATAGCGAGGATCACAGATACGCAGTATTTT
CAISEPSSFIARITDTQYF
>.|.|TRBV28|TRBJ2-3
TGTGCCACCCATGAGCGCGGGACCACAGATACGCAGTATTTT
CATHERGTTDTQYF
>.|.|TRBV7-9|TRBJ2-1
TGTGCCAGCAGCTTCAGAAGACAGGCCCCGCAGGGTGAGCAGTTCTTC
CASSFRRQAPQGEQFF
>TRBD1|.|TRBV5-1|TRBJ2-2
TGCGCCACCACGGACAGGGTGGGAACCGGGGAGCTGTTTTTT
CATTDRVGTGELFF
>.|few|TRBV3-1/TRBV3-2|TRBJ2-1
TGTGCCAGCAGCCTTCGGGGTGAGCAGTTCTTC
CASSLRGEQFF
>.|.|TRBV6-1|TRBJ1-2
TGTGCCAGCAGTGAATGGGCGGGGAACTATGGCTACACCTTC
CASSEWAGNYGYTF
>TRBD1|.|TRBV19|TRBJ2-1
TGTGCCAGTAGTAGGAGACAGGGGCTGGACAATGAGCAGTTCTTC
CASSRRQGLDNEQFF